This entry lists 9 T cell receptor beta chains sequenced from one sample in a study of blood T cell repertoires in COVID-19. This table comes from immunoSEQ multiplex PCR, and its TCRdb copy is limited to in-frame clones, with some not included. The repertoire includes 120,000 or so clones, 88% of them detected once, and less than 2% sits in the top ten. The sequencing sample was made of peripheral blood. All receptors derive from a human donor in a cohort sampled during active COVID-19.

The chain couples TRBV7-6 to TRBJ2-7, with D possibly matching TRBD1 (5 bases). Trimming pared 5 bases from V and 4 bases from J, leaving 15 bases between. This CDR3 spans 14 amino acids. CDR1 and CDR2 (germline): SGHVS, FNYEAQ. The CDR3 DNA is TGTGCCAGCAGCCCGGCAGGGCGTTCGTACGAGCAGTACTTC. This codes for CASSPAGRSYEQYF.

The gene calls are TRBV14 and TRBJ2-2, with D possibly being TRBD2 (7 bases). The CDR3 has 14 amino acids. Germline CDR1 SGHDN, CDR2 FVKESK. The ends were cut back, 8 bases at V and 2 bases at J, with 12 bases in the middle. In DNA form, the CDR3 reads TGTGCCAGCGAGGGGGGGGAAAACACCGGGGAGCTGTTTTTT. Its translation is CASEGGENTGELFF.

This clone came up a few times. The chain joins TRBV7-9 to TRBJ2-7, with D possibly being TRBD1 (6 bases). This CDR3 has 12 amino acids. V dropped 10 bases and J dropped 3 bases, with 13 bases sitting between them. Germline values: CDR1 SEHNR, CDR2 FQNEAQ (reference sequence). CDR3 in amino acids: CATTRDNYEQYF. The CDR3 nucleotides read TGTGCCACCACCCGGGACAACTACGAGCAGTACTTC.

The rearrangement uses TRBV7-9 and TRBJ2-4; 9 bases align to TRBD1. The V gene's germline CDR1 is SEHNR and CDR2 FQNEAQ (reference sequence). The CDR3 totals 17 residues. Trimming at V came to 2 bases and at J to 1 base, leaving 6 bases not matched to a gene. The DNA for the CDR3 is TGTGCCAGCAGCTTAATCAGACAGGGGGGTGCCAAAAACATTCAGTACTTC. Translated: CASSLIRQGGAKNIQYF.

This clone was detected once. This chain joins TRBV5-4 and TRBJ2-6; 8 nucleotides line up with TRBD1. Germline trimming cut 7 bases from V and 0 bases from J; bases unmatched to any gene: 3. The CDR3 has 15 amino acids. The germline CDR1 and CDR2 sequences are SGHNT and YYREEE (reference sequence). The CDR3 here is CASGDRSSGANVLTF. CDR3 nucleotides: TGTGCCAGCGGGGACAGGAGCTCTGGGGCCAACGTCCTGACTTTC.

To note about this clone: Different DNA sequences within this sample yield the same CDR3. The gene calls are TRBV7-9 and TRBJ1-2; D is uncertain. The CDR3 has 14 amino acids. V lost 5 bases and J lost 4, with 14 bases in between. Germline V gene data show CDR1 as SEHNR and CDR2 as FQNEAQ (reference sequence). The DNA of the CDR3 is TGTGCCAGCAGCCGCACCGATAGTACCTATGGCTACACCTTC. It is translated as CASSRTDSTYGYTF.

The chain carries TRBV5-1 and TRBJ2-1; no firm D call. Between the trimmed V and J ends, which lost 0 bases and 5 bases, there was a span of 6 bases. There are 13 residues in the CDR3. Per the germline V gene, CDR1 is SGHRS and CDR2 is YFSETQ. The CDR3 DNA follows: TGCGCCAGCAGCTTGGCCACAGACAATGAGCAGTTCTTC. It is translated as CASSLATDNEQFF.

A word on this clone: Other DNA sequences from this sample encode an identical CDR3 as well. V and J are TRBV7-9 and TRBJ1-2; possibly TRBD1 for D (6 bases). The CDR3 is 13 residues long. Trimming pared 1 base from V and 6 bases from J, leaving 9 bases between. In germline, CDR1 is SEHNR, CDR2 FQNEAQ (reference sequence). CDR3 coding DNA: TGTGCCAGCAGCTTAGGTTCAGGGGATGGCTACACCTTC. Translation gives CASSLGSGDGYTF.

The chain has TRBV5-4 and TRBJ2-2; a weak D match, TRBD1 (5 bases). Trimming took off 1 base at V and 4 bases at J, with 11 bases between the two ends. CDR1 is SGHNT, CDR2 YYREEE, per germline (reference sequence). The CDR3 spans 15 residues. The CDR3 DNA reads as TGTGCCAGCAGCTTGCTGGGAAGGGGCACCGGGGAGCTGTTTTTT. It codes for CASSLLGRGTGELFF.